This TCR beta chain comes out of a study of blood T cell repertoires in COVID-19. The overall study: The United States, Italy and Spain were the sources of the acute and convalescent COVID-19 samples. PBMCs, B-cell-depleted T cells, or T cells were the source of the cDNA or gDNA that made up the material.

Original data processing: Reference gene primer amplification yielded estimated nucleated cell counts. The data were produced by immunoSEQ multiplex PCR, yet TCRdb's version contains in-frame clones alone and is incomplete. The DNA was the basis for D and trimming; V, J and clone size are from that table. The table has approximately 220,000 clones, about four fifths seen once. Cohorts were based on clinical histories the participants reported. This receptor was obtained from a woman in her thirties or forties with acute COVID-19. Sequencing was done on a sample of PBMCs or T cells enriched from blood (not recorded which).

In DNA form, the CDR3 reads TGTGCCAGTCGACTAGCGGGTGGGACTGAGCAGTTCTTC. It codes for CASRLAGGTEQFF. This rearrangement joins TRBV7-2 to TRBJ2-1, with 10 bases fitting TRBD2. Germline V gene sequence: CDR1 SGHTA, CDR2 FQGNSA. The CDR3 totals 13 residues. The V segment lost 9 bases and the J segment 9 bases; nucleotides outside the gene matches: 8.